This T cell receptor beta chain was recovered during a study of T cells expressing NK-cell markers. TCRdb re-called the 5' RACE reads and shows each CDR3 protein once, DNA omitted. The sample totals roughly 390,000 distinct CDR3 sequences. This CDR3 region has 14 residues. Germline CDR1 and CDR2: DFQATT and SNEGSKA (reference sequence). This clonotype was obtained from a man aged 18-70 years in good health. Sequenced material: blood T cells: a sorted CD56 or NKG2C T cell subset, CD4+ or CD8+ T cells, or bulk PBMC T cells (not recorded which). The V and J genes are TRBV20-1 and TRBJ2-1; there is no DNA to check the TCRdb D call of TRBD2. CDR3 region: CRGVRGLSHNEQFF.